A single TCR beta chain is shown here with its context. The sample is drawn from a study of blood T cell repertoires in COVID-19. Across the study: Italy, Spain and the United States were the sources of the convalescent and acute COVID-19 samples. PBMCs, B-cell-depleted T cells, or T cells were the source of the cDNA or gDNA that made up the material.

Data came from immunoSEQ multiplex PCR; TCRdb stores just in-frame clones and leaves some out. The repertoire holds about 120,000 clones, with more than 75% as singletons. The source of this sequence is a woman between 45 and 60 years old with acute or convalescent COVID-19. The specimen was peripheral blood.

This CDR3 reads CASSRAGAETQYF. As DNA, the CDR3 is TGTGCCAGCAGCCGAGCGGGGGCGGAGACCCAGTACTTC. The rearrangement links TRBV6-2 or TRBV6-3 to TRBJ2-5, with 8 bases aligning to TRBD2. Germline trimming cut 6 bases from V and 5 bases from J; bases unmatched to any gene: 5. There are 13 residues in the CDR3. Germline CDR1 MNHEY, CDR2 SVGEGT.